Sequencing of this T cell receptor (beta chain) was carried out in a study of neoadjuvant anti-PD-1 for oral cavity cancer. Study background: Around day 43, patients without progression received a fourth nivolumab dose before surgery.

Time point in this sample: after neoadjuvant nivolumab, at surgical resection. Cohort: HPV-negative, locally advanced oral cavity squamous cell carcinoma patients. This clone was detected only a few times. The repertoire was sequenced with immunoSEQ multiplex PCR; TCRdb's copy has only in-frame clones and lacks some. This table has some 22,000 clones, 25% to 30% appearing once. V lost 5 bases, J lost 3 bases, and 8 bases stayed unmatched. CDR1 and CDR2 from the germline V gene are LNHDA and SQIVND (reference sequence). There are 15 residues in the CDR3. The receptor's source is a person between 40 and 85 years old with oral cavity squamous cell carcinoma. Sequences were derived from tumor tissue, sampled after nivolumab (anti-PD-1) treatment. The rearrangement links TRBV19 to TRBJ1-2, with 8 bases identical to TRBD1. The CDR3 loop is CASSAKGQVDYGYTF. CDR3 bases: TGTGCCAGTAGTGCCAAGGGACAGGTCGACTATGGCTACACCTTC. Full variable domain (outside the CDR3, taken from reference TRBV19 and TRBJ1-2): DGGITQSPKYLFRKEGQNVTLSCEQNLNHDAMYWYRQDPGQGLRLIYYSQIVNDFQKGDIAEGYSVSREKKESFPLTVTSAQKNPTAFYLCASSAKGQVDYGYTFGSGTRLTVV.